This T cell receptor beta chain was found in a study of cytomegalovirus exposure and HLA in healthy donors. Study as a whole: Of some 400 genotyped donors, around 84% clustered with self-reported Caucasian donors.

Comments on this clone: What it binds is unknown.

Study-level results: A missense DCLRE1C variant was associated with V- and J-gene trimming of TCR beta chains in a later analysis, and an independent cohort replicated the association. It is likely that the observed cluster of highly shared sequence variants was a sequencing artifact. TCR beta sequences reportedly predicted most subjects' HLA-A and HLA-B alleles accurately.

This PCR relied on a set of 60 Vbeta primers and 13 Jbeta primers. Measured with immunoSEQ multiplex PCR; TCRdb has only the in-frame clones, and not every one. The sample gives 150,000 to 200,000 clones, approximately 81% of which show up once; 0.25% to 0.3% is in the top ten. This CDR3 comprises 14 residues. From germline, CDR1 is SQVTM and CDR2 ANQGSEA. Unmatched junction bases numbered 7, after V lost 6 bases and J lost 3 bases. Sample: PBMCs. This clonotype was obtained from a boy aged 5-17 years in good health and CMV-seronegative. The chain employs TRBV29-1 and TRBJ2-4; 8 bases are shared with TRBD2. The CDR3 reads CSVGGRSDKNIQYF. DNA of the CDR3: TGCAGCGTCGGCGGGAGGTCAGACAAAAACATTCAGTACTTC.